This T cell receptor beta chain originates from a study of shared clonotypes between healthy human individuals. The V gene's germline CDR1 is SNHLY and CDR2 FYNNEI. With 2 bases removed from V and 6 bases from J, the gap between germline ends came to 11 bases. The CDR3 loop spans 14 amino acids. TCRdb keeps only in-frame clones here, not all; method: immunoSEQ multiplex PCR. The repertoire holds approximately 500,000 clones, with 90% to 97% as singletons. This clone was seen more than once but under ten times. The specimen was naive CD4+ T cells sorted from blood. Subset indicated: CD45RA+ positively selected. The clonotype comes from a woman aged 25 to 45 in good health. J is TRBJ1-5 and V is TRBV2; D unresolved. The CDR3 DNA reads as TGTGCCAGCAGTGAACTTTCCGGTAGTCAGCCCCAGCATTTT. Its protein is CASSELSGSQPQHF.